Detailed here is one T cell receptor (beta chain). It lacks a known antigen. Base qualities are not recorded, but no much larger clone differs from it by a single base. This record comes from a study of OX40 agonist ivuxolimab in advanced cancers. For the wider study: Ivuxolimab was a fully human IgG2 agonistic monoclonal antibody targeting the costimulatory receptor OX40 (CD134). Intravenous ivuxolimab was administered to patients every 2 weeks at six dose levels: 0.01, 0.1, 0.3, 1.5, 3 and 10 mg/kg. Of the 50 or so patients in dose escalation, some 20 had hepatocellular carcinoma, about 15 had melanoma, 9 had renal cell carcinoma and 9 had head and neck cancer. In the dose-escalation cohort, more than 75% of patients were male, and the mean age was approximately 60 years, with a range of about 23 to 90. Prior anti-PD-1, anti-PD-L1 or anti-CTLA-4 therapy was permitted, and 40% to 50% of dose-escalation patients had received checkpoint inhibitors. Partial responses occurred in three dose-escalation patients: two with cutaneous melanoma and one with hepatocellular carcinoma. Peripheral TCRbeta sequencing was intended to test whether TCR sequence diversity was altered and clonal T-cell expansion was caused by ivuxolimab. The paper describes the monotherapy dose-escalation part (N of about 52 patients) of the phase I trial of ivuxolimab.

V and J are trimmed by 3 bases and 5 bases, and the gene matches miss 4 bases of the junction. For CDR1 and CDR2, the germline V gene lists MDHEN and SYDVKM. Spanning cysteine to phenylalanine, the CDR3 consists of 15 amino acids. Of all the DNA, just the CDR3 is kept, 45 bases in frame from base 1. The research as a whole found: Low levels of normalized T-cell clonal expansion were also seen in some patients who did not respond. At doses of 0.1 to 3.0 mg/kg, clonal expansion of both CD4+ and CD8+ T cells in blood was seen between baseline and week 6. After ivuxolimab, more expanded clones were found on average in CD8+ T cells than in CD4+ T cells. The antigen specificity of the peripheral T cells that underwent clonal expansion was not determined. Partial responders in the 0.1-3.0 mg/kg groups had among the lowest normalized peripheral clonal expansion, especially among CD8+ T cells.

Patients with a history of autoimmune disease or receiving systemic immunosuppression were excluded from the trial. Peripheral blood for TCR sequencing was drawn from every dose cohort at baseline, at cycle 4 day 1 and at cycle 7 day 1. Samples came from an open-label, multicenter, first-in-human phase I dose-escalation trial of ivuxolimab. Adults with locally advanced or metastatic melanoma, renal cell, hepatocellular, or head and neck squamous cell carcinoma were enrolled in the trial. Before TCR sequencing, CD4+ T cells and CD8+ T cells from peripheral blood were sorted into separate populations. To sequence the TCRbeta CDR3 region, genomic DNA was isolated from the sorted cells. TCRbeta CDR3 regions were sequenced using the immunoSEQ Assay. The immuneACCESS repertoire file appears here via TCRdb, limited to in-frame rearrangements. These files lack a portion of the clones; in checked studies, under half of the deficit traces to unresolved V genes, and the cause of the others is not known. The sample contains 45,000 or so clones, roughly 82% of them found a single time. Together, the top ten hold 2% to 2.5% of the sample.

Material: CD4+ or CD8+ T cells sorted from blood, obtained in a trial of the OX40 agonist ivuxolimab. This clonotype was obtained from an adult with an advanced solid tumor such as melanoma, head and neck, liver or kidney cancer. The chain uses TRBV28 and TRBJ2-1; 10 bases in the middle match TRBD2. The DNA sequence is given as TGTGCCAGCAGTTTTTCAGCGGGAGGGAACAATGAGCAGTTCTTC. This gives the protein CASSFSAGGNNEQFF.